These T cell receptor beta chains were read from a single sample in a study of cytomegalovirus exposure and HLA in healthy donors. Here immunoSEQ multiplex PCR was the method, and the copy in TCRdb shows in-frame clones only, minus some. The repertoire holds about 130,000 clones, with approximately 90% as singletons. Sequencing was performed on PBMCs. The receptors were gathered from a woman in her 30s in good health and CMV-seropositive. Each CDR3 is given with its conserved first and last residue. D genes are given only for firm matches. Clone size appears in some rows only: once, few, many, or a class for an expanded clone.

D gene	clone size	V gene	J gene	CDR3 DNA	CDR3 protein
TRBD1	NA	TRBV5-6	TRBJ1-6	TGTGCCAGCAGCAGGACAGGGGGCAGTTCACCCCTCCACTTT	CASSRTGGSSPLHF
NA	NA	TRBV2	TRBJ2-1	TGTGCCAGCAGTGAAGCGGGCAGGGGCGGCCCCACTGAGCAGTTCTTC	CASSEAGRGGPTEQFF
TRBD2	NA	TRBV5-1	TRBJ2-7	TGCGCCAGCAGCTTAGCGCCTAGCGGGAGGGCTAGGGAGCAGTACTTC	CASSLAPSGRAREQYF
NA	NA	TRBV5-1	TRBJ2-7	TGCGCCAGCAGCTTGAGTTGGGACTTCTACGAGCAGTACTTC	CASSLSWDFYEQYF
NA	NA	TRBV11-2	TRBJ2-6	TGTGCCAGCAGCTTAGATATTAAGCTGTACTCTGGGGCCAACGTCCTGACTTTC	CASSLDIKLYSGANVLTF
TRBD1	many	TRBV6-5	TRBJ2-7	TGTGCCAGCAGCCGACAGGGGAAGAGCTACGAGCAGTACTTC	CASSRQGKSYEQYF
NA	NA	TRBV25-1	TRBJ2-5	TGTGCCAGCAGTCTTTCCGGGACAAAGGAGACCCAGTACTTC	CASSLSGTKETQYF
NA	NA	TRBV6-1	TRBJ2-2	TGTGCCAGCAGTTTCCGGGAAAACGGGGAGCTGTTTTTT	CASSFRENGELFF
TRBD2	NA	TRBV5-1	TRBJ2-3	TGCGCCAGCAAGATGACTAGCGGAAGCACAGATACGCAGTATTTT	CASKMTSGSTDTQYF
TRBD1	NA	TRBV11-2	TRBJ2-7	TGTGCCAGCAGCTTATACAGGGGAGTAGGGGAGCAGTACTTC	CASSLYRGVGEQYF
TRBD1	NA	TRBV2	TRBJ2-7	TGTGCCAGCTCTCGACAGGGCCCCGGGTTCGAGCAGTACTTC	CASSRQGPGFEQYF
NA	NA	TRBV4-1	TRBJ1-1	TGCGCCAGCAGCCCTACGACAGTCGTCAACACTGAAGCTTTCTTT	CASSPTTVVNTEAFF
NA	NA	TRBV27	TRBJ2-1	TGTGCCAGCAGTTCCAGTCAGTCGAGCGGGCCTGGTAGCTCCTACAATGAGCAGTTCTTC	CASSSSQSSGPGSSYNEQFF
NA	NA	TRBV18	TRBJ1-2	TGTGCCAGCTCCCCCGCCACGGGTAAGATCGGTGGCTACACCTTC	CASSPATGKIGGYTF
NA	NA	TRBV28	TRBJ2-7	TGTGCCAGCAGTCAGACAGCCTTCTACGAGCAGTACTTC	CASSQTAFYEQYF
NA	few	TRBV6-5	TRBJ2-7	TGTGCCAGCAGTTACTCATCTTATCACGAGCAGTACTTC	CASSYSSYHEQYF
NA	NA	TRBV28	TRBJ1-2	TGTGCCAGCACCCCGACAGAGTCAGGCTACACCTTC	CASTPTESGYTF
TRBD1	NA	TRBV28	TRBJ1-3	TGTGCCAGCACGAGGACAGGGGACCCCTCTGGAAACACCATATATTTT	CASTRTGDPSGNTIYF
NA	NA	TRBV9	TRBJ1-3	TGTGCCAGCAGCGTAGAAGGGGCTGGAAACACCATATATTTT	CASSVEGAGNTIYF
NA	once	TRBV2	TRBJ2-1	TGTGCCAGCAGTACGGGACTTTACAATGAGCAGTTCTTC	CASSTGLYNEQFF
TRBD2	once	TRBV7-2	TRBJ2-1	TGTGCCAGCAGCTCAGTGGGGGGGTGGAATGAGCAGTTCTTC	CASSSVGGWNEQFF
NA	NA	TRBV6-1	TRBJ1-4	TGTGCCAGCAGTGAACTGGGCAGGGGTTTAGAAAAACTGTTTTTT	CASSELGRGLEKLFF
NA	NA	TRBV28	TRBJ2-7	TGTGCCAGCAGTTACGGACTAACAGGAGACTCCTACGAGCAGTACTTC	CASSYGLTGDSYEQYF
NA	NA	TRBV6-5	TRBJ2-5	TGTGCCAGCAAGATGGGGGGGGCACAGACCCAGTACTTC	CASKMGGAQTQYF
NA	NA	TRBV2	TRBJ2-3	TGTGCCAGCAATTATGTGTCAGATACGCAGTATTTT	CASNYVSDTQYF
TRBD2	NA	TRBV5-1	TRBJ2-2	TGCGCCAGCAGCTCCGCGGGGGGAACCCCCGGGGAGCTGTTTTTT	CASSSAGGTPGELFF
TRBD2	NA	TRBV2	TRBJ2-3	TGTGCCAGCCGTGATTCGCGGGGGGTCACAGATACGCAGTATTTT	CASRDSRGVTDTQYF
TRBD1	NA	TRBV2	TRBJ1-4	TGTGCCAGCAAGGGGACAGCAACTAATGAAAAACTGTTTTTT	CASKGTATNEKLFF
NA	NA	TRBV4-1	TRBJ2-1	TGCGCCAGCAGCCAAGTCCCCAGGCCGGGGGTGGAGCAGTTCTTC	CASSQVPRPGVEQFF
NA	NA	TRBV9	TRBJ1-1	TGTGCCAGCAGCCTCGGACACTTGAACACTGAAGCTTTCTTT	CASSLGHLNTEAFF
NA	NA	TRBV18	TRBJ2-7	TGTGCCAGCTCCGCAGCAGCGGACTACGAGCAGTACTTC	CASSAAADYEQYF
NA	NA	TRBV5-5	TRBJ1-1	TGTGCCAGCAGCCGGGGAGGTTTTGAAGCTTTCTTT	CASSRGGFEAFF
NA	NA	TRBV2	TRBJ2-7	TGTGCCAGCAGGGCAGGGGGGTATTCCGAGCAGTACTTC	CASRAGGYSEQYF
TRBD1	NA	TRBV5-4	TRBJ2-7	TGTGCCAGCAGCTCAGCCGGGACAGGGCCGGGCGGCGAGCAGTACTTC	CASSSAGTGPGGEQYF
TRBD2	NA	TRBV28	TRBJ2-7	TGTGCCAGCAGTTTAGCGACTAGCCCCTACGAGCAGTACTTC	CASSLATSPYEQYF
NA	NA	TRBV27	TRBJ2-7	TGTGCCAGCAGTTTAGCCGCGGGCCTCTCCTACGAGCAGTACTTC	CASSLAAGLSYEQYF
NA	NA	TRBV14	TRBJ1-1	TGTGCCAGCAGCCCCCGCCGGACAGTCCTGAACACTGAAGCTTTCTTT	CASSPRRTVLNTEAFF
TRBD2	NA	TRBV11-2	TRBJ2-7	TGTGCCAGCAGCCGGGACTACTCCTACGAGCAGTACTTC	CASSRDYSYEQYF
NA	NA	TRBV28	TRBJ2-1	TGTGCCAGCAGCACTCCCGAACAGGTCTACAATGAGCAGTTCTTC	CASSTPEQVYNEQFF
NA	once	TRBV27	TRBJ2-7	TGTGCAACTACAGGGTACAACTACGAGCAGTACTTC	CATTGYNYEQYF
TRBD1	NA	TRBV5-1	TRBJ2-7	TGCGCCAGCAGCGCATTGTGGGGACAGGGGCCGCCCTCCTACGAGCAGTACTTC	CASSALWGQGPPSYEQYF
NA	NA	TRBV28	TRBJ1-4	TGTGCCAGCGGGAATTACGGGGCAGGGGAAAATGAAAAACTGTTTTTT	CASGNYGAGENEKLFF
NA	NA	TRBV5-4	TRBJ2-7	TGTGCCAGCAGCTTGGTGGCCTCCGGGGGCTCCTACGAGCAGTACTTC	CASSLVASGGSYEQYF
NA	NA	TRBV5-1	TRBJ2-5	TGCGCCAGCAGCTTGGAAGCGAGGGTGAGAGAGACCCAGTACTTC	CASSLEARVRETQYF
TRBD2	NA	TRBV7-2	TRBJ2-1	TGTGCCAGCTCGGGAGGCACCTACAATGAGCAGTTCTTC	CASSGGTYNEQFF